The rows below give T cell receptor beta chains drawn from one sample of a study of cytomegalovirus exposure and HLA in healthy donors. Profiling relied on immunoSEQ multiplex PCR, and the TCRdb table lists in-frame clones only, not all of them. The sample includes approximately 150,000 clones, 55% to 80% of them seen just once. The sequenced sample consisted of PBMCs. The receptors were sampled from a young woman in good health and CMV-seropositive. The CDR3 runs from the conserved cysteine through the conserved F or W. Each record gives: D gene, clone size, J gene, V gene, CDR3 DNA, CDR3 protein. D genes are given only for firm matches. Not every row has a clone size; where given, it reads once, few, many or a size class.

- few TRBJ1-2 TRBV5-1 TGCGCCAGCGGGGGCGCCGATGGCTACACCTTC CASGGADGYTF
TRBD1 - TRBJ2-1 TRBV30 TGTGCCGCCACGACAGGGAAGAACCTATGGGGACCCAATGAGCAGTTCTTC CAATTGKNLWGPNEQFF
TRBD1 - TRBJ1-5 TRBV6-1 TGTGCCATCACGGACAGGGGAGTCAATCAGCCCCAGCATTTT CAITDRGVNQPQHF
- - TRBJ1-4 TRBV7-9 TGTTCCAGCAGTGACGGGGAAAAACTGTTTTTT CSSSDGEKLFF
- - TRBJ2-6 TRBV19 TGTGCCAGTAGTTCTACAGAAGGCGGGGCCAACGTCCTGACTTTC CASSSTEGGANVLTF
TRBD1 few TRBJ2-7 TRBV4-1 TGCGCCAGCAGCCAAGATCGCGACAGGGTCGGTACCTACGAGCAGTACTTC CASSQDRDRVGTYEQYF
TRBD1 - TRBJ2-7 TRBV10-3 TGTGCCATCAGCCCGACAGGGTCCTACGAGCAGTACTTC CAISPTGSYEQYF
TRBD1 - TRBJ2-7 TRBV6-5 TGTGCCAGCAGTTACTCGAATAGTGTGGGACAGGGAAAGTTGGATTTC CASSYSNSVGQGKLDF
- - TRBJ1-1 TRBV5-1 TGCGCCAGCAGCCTATCCACAGCGAACACTGAAGCTTTCTTT CASSLSTANTEAFF
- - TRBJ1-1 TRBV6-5 TGTGCCAGCAGCACTTATTGGGGAGGGGGTAAAGCTTTCTTT CASSTYWGGGKAFF
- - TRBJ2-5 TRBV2 TGTGCCAGCTGGGCAAAGGTCAGGGCCCAAGAGACCCAGTACTTC CASWAKVRAQETQYF
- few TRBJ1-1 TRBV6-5 TGTGCCAGCAGTTACAGGGGAAACACTGAAGCTTTCTTT CASSYRGNTEAFF
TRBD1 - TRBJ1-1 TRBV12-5 TGTGCTAGTGGTTCCAGACAGGGCGAAGCTTTCTTT CASGSRQGEAFF
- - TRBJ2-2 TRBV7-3 TGTGCCAGCAGCCGCGTCCCGGGTATCGGGGAGCTGTTTTTT CASSRVPGIGELFF
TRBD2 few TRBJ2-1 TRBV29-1 TGCAGCGTTGATTTCCTAGCGGGGGGATACAATGAGCAGTTCTTC CSVDFLAGGYNEQFF
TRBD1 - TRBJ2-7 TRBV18 TGTGCCAGCTCACCAGGGACAGGCGGGTACTACGAGCAGTACTTC CASSPGTGGYYEQYF
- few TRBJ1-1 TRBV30 TGTGCCTGGAGTGTTAGGGAGGACACTGAAGCTTTCTTT CAWSVREDTEAFF
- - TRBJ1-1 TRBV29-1 TGCAGCGTTGAAGGAGCCAATGAAGCTTTCTTT CSVEGANEAFF